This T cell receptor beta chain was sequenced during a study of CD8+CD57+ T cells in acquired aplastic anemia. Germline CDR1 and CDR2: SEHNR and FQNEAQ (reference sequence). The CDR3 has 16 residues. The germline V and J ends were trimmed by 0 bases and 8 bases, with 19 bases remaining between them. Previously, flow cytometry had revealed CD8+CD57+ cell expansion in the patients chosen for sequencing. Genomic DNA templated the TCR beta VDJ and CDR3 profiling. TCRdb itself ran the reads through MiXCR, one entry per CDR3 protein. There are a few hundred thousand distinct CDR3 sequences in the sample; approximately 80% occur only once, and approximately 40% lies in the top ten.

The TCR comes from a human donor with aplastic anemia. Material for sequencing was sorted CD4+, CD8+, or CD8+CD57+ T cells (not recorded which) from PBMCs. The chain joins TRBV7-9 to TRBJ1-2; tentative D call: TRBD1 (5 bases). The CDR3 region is CASSLAGNGGAYGYTF. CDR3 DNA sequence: TGTGCCAGCAGCTTAGCGGGTAACGGCGGGGCATACGGCTACACCTTC.